This T cell receptor (beta chain) was identified in a study of shared clonotypes between healthy human individuals. In the study overall: Three men and two women, aged 18 to 49, were donors.

This clone occurred once. Its target is unknown. The naive CD8 fraction comprised CD45RO-negative cells positively selected for CCR7 and excluded terminally differentiated effector memory CD45RA+ cells. Recent acute infections and vaccinations were absent in the healthy HIV-negative adult donors. The study ran the assay at deep level. Data came from immunoSEQ multiplex PCR; TCRdb stores just in-frame clones and leaves some out. The sample has 1.5 million to 2.5 million clones; just under 95% are singletons. The germline gives CDR1 LNHDA, CDR2 SQIVND (reference sequence). This CDR3 is built from 15 residues. Trimming shortened V by 3 bases and J by 0 bases, and 11 bases separated the two germline ends. General study findings and limits: Sequencing depth was predicted to influence how clonotypes are shared among donors.

V gene TRBV19 combines with J gene TRBJ1-1, with D maybe TRBD1 (5 bases). This clonotype was obtained from a man in his late teens or twenties in good health. The material sequenced was naive CD8+ T cells sorted from blood. The CDR3 region is CASSIPGEVNTEAFF. DNA for the CDR3: TGTGCCAGTAGTATCCCGGGGGAGGTGAACACTGAAGCTTTCTTT.